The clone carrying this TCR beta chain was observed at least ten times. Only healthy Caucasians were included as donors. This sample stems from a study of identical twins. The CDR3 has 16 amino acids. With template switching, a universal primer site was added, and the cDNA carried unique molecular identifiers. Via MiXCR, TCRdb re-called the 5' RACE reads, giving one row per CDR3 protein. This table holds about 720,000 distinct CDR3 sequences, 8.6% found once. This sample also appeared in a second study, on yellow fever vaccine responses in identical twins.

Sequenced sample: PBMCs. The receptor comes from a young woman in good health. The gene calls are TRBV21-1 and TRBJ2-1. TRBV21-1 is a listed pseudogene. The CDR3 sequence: CASSSGDGYSYNEQFF. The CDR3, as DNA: TGTGCCAGCAGCTCAGGTGACGGCTACTCCTACAATGAGCAGTTCTTC.